This T cell receptor (beta chain) was found in a study of blood T cell repertoires in COVID-19. Across the study: Sites across the United States, Italy and Spain contributed samples from acute and convalescent COVID-19. PBMCs, B-cell-depleted T cells, or T cells were the source of the cDNA or gDNA that made up the material.

This CDR3 spans 14 amino acids. V dropped 6 bases and J dropped 4 bases, with 15 bases sitting between them. Germline V gives CDR1 MNHEY, CDR2 SVGAGI. Per the authors' pipeline: Estimated nucleated cell counts came from reference gene primer amplification. Profiling relied on immunoSEQ multiplex PCR, and the TCRdb table lists in-frame clones only, not all of them. V and J calls and clone size follow that table, whereas D and trimming were derived from the DNA. This table has 470,000 or so clones, 75% to 90% appearing once. Sequencing used peripheral blood. This chain links TRBV6-5 with TRBJ1-1, with a possible D match to TRBD1 (6 bases). This receptor was identified in a woman aged 25 to 39 with acute or convalescent COVID-19. The CDR3 sequence: CASRADRLTTEAFF. The CDR3 DNA is TGTGCCAGCAGGGCGGACAGACTGACCACTGAAGCTTTCTTT.